This T cell receptor beta chain was found in a study of blood T cell repertoires in COVID-19. The overall study: PBMCs, B-cell-depleted T cells, or T cells provided the cDNA or gDNA that made up the material.

Trimming pared 0 bases from V and 1 base from J, leaving 12 bases between. CDR1 and CDR2 (germline): MNHEY, SMNVEV (reference sequence). This CDR3 has 16 residues. This clone was seen only once. Some clones are missing from TCRdb's copy, which holds only in-frame ones; the method was immunoSEQ multiplex PCR. The table lists 95,000 to 150,000 clones, over 80% of them singletons. The chain is built from TRBV27 and TRBJ1-1; unclear D gene. Sequenced input: peripheral blood. The clonotype originates from a woman in her sixties or seventies with acute or convalescent COVID-19. CDR3 bases: TGTGCCAGCAGTTTATCGAGTTTGAGTTGGAACACTGAAGCTTTCTTT. Translating it yields CASSLSSLSWNTEAFF.